Each of the 17 T cell receptor beta chains below was sequenced from the same sample in a study of T cell responses to AZD1222 COVID-19 vaccine. The assay was immunoSEQ multiplex PCR, and TCRdb's table has in-frame clones only and misses some. The sample yields 90,000 to 150,000 clones, 88% seen once. Sample: peripheral blood, taken on day 0 of AZD1222 vaccination. These receptors came from an adult in good health.

The rearrangement uses TRBV6-2 or TRBV6-3 and TRBJ1-4; D remains ambiguous. Per germline, CDR1 MNHEY and CDR2 SVGEGT. CDR3 size: 13 residues. Trimming pared 5 bases from V and 15 bases from J, leaving 19 bases between. The CDR3 loop is CASSPETIFDVFF. The CDR3 DNA is TGTGCCAGCAGTCCCGAGACAATTTTTGATGTGTTTTTT.

The chain employs TRBV18 and TRBJ2-7, with D perhaps TRBD1 or TRBD2 (6 bases each). CDR1 and CDR2 from the germline V gene are KGHSH and LQKENI. The CDR3 has 12 amino acids. The ends were cut back, 8 bases at V and 1 base at J, with 9 bases in the middle. The CDR3 nucleotides read TGTGCCAGCGGGGGGCAGTCCTACGAGCAGTACTTC. It specifies CASGGQSYEQYF.

This sequence joins TRBV7-8 and TRBJ1-5; D not certain. Germline lookup yields CDR1 SGHVS and CDR2 FQNEAQ. Trimming removed 5 bases at V and 6 bases at J, with 8 bases between. The CDR3 totals 12 residues. This CDR3 is CASSPPGQPQHF. CDR3 DNA: TGTGCCAGCAGCCCCCCCGGTCAGCCCCAGCATTTT.

This chain links TRBV16 with TRBJ2-3, with TRBD2 identical over 8 bases. The CDR3 extends over 14 amino acids. Looked up from germline, CDR1 is KGHSY and CDR2 is FQNENV. Trimming cost V 8 bases and J 1 base; bases outside gene matches: 5. The CDR3 sequence is CASRIGGGTDTQYF. The CDR3 DNA is TGTGCCAGCCGCATCGGGGGGGGCACAGATACGCAGTATTTT. Full variable domain (rest looked up from reference TRBV16 and TRBJ2-3): GEEVAQTPKHLVRGEGQKAKLYCAPIKGHSYVFWYQQVLKNEFKFLISFQNENVFDETGMPKERFSAKCLPNSPCSLEIQATKLEDSAVYFCASRIGGGTDTQYFGPGTRLTVL.

The genes are TRBV29-1 and TRBJ1-1, with D possibly being TRBD1 (5 bases). The CDR3 has 16 residues. Per germline, CDR1 SQVTM and CDR2 ANQGSEA. Trimming took 1 base from V and 0 from J, leaving 15 bases between them. The CDR3 loop reads CSVEVYAGRMNTEAFF. CDR3 bases: TGCAGCGTTGAAGTGTATGCGGGACGCATGAACACTGAAGCTTTCTTT.

The gene calls are TRBV9 and TRBJ1-4; D is unclear. Germline V gives CDR1 SGDLS, CDR2 YYNGEE. V lost 3 bases to trimming and J lost 7 bases, with 19 bases between them. The CDR3 is 16 amino acids. The CDR3 sequence: CASSESPDPVSEKLFF. Here the CDR3 DNA reads TGTGCCAGCAGCGAGTCCCCTGATCCAGTGAGTGAAAAACTGTTTTTT. The variable domain in full, with the rest retrieved from reference TRBV9 and TRBJ1-4, is DSGVTQTPKHLITATGQRVTLRCSPRSGDLSVYWYQQSLDQGLQFLIQYYNGEERAKGNILERFSAQQFPDLHSELNLSSLELGDSALYFCASSESPDPVSEKLFFGSGTQLSVL.

The rearrangement joins TRBV7-8 to TRBJ2-4; 9 bases fit TRBD2. The CDR3 spans 15 residues. V shed 2 bases and J 7 bases; nucleotides not matched to a gene: 6. Germline V gives CDR1 SGHVS, CDR2 FQNEAQ. CDR3 in amino acids: CASSLSRGGFNIQYF. The CDR3 DNA sequence: TGTGCCAGCAGCTTATCGCGGGGGGGCTTCAACATTCAGTACTTC.

V usage is TRBV21-1 and J usage is TRBJ2-1; the D segment call TRBD2 is taken from the table without a DNA check. TRBV21-1 is labeled a pseudogene. The length of the CDR3 is 17 residues. In nucleotides, the CDR3 is TGTGCCAGCAGCACTGGAGCTCAGAAATCCTCCTACAATGAGCAGTTCTTC. Its protein product is CASSTGAQKSSYNEQFF.

J is TRBJ1-4 and V is TRBV14; D gene ambiguous. V was shortened by 1 base and J by 6 bases, with 12 bases between the two germline ends. The CDR3 has 15 residues. Germline V lookup: CDR1 SGHDN, CDR2 FVKESK. CDR3 loop: CASSQGSPRDEKLFF. The CDR3 region has the DNA TGTGCCAGCAGCCAAGGGTCTCCACGGGATGAAAAACTGTTTTTT.

The gene calls are TRBV13 and TRBJ2-3, with 12 bases that match TRBD2. This CDR3 has 16 amino acids. With V trimmed by 4 bases and J by 1 base, 3 bases remained unmatched. The germline CDR1 and CDR2 sequences are PRHDT and FYEKMQ (reference sequence). Here the CDR3 reads CASSYRLAGGTDTQYF. The CDR3 coding sequence is TGTGCCAGCAGCTACAGACTAGCGGGGGGCACAGATACGCAGTATTTT.

A few counts support this clone. V and J are TRBV27 and TRBJ1-1, with D uncertain. The V end was cut by 0 bases, the J end by 5 bases, with 16 bases between. Germline lookup yields CDR1 MNHEY and CDR2 SMNVEV (reference sequence). CDR3 length: 16 amino acids. Written as DNA, the CDR3 is TGTGCCAGCAGTTTATCGAGCAACCACGAAGATACTGAAGCTTTCTTT. Amino acid sequence: CASSLSSNHEDTEAFF.

The chain carries TRBV7-9 and TRBJ1-1; a possible D gene is TRBD1 (6 bases). The CDR3 is 11 amino acids. CDR1 and CDR2 from the germline V gene are SEHNR and FQNEAQ (reference sequence). V was shortened by 10 bases and J by 5 bases, with 11 bases between the two germline ends. CDR3 loop: CAIGGETEAFF. DNA of the CDR3: TGTGCCATAGGGGGGGAGACTGAAGCTTTCTTT.

The rearrangement uses TRBV7-3 and TRBJ1-1; TRBD1 agrees at 8 bases. Trimming cost V 9 bases and J 2 bases; bases outside gene matches: 5. This CDR3 region has 13 residues. In germline, CDR1 is SGHTA, CDR2 FQGTGA. CDR3 sequence reads: CASRQGPNTEAFF. The DNA of the CDR3 is TGTGCCAGTCGACAGGGGCCAAACACTGAAGCTTTCTTT.

The rearrangement joins TRBV7-9 to TRBJ1-1, with TRBD1 matching 7 bases. From germline, CDR1 is SEHNR and CDR2 FQNEAQ (reference sequence). J gave up 1 base and V 5 bases, and 13 bases lay outside the gene matches. The CDR3 is 17 amino acids. The CDR3, as DNA: TGTGCCAGCAGCCCAGCGAGACAGGGCGAGCGGAACACTGAAGCTTTCTTT. As protein: CASSPARQGERNTEAFF. The full variable domain, rest sourced from reference TRBV7-9 and TRBJ1-1, is DTGVSQNPRHKITKRGQNVTFRCDPISEHNRLYWYRQTLGQGPEFLTYFQNEAQLEKSRLLSDRFSAERPKGSFSTLEIQRTEQGDSAMYLCASSPARQGERNTEAFFGQGTRLTVV.

CDR3 bases: TGTGCCAGCAGCGCCTTAGCGGGGTACGAGCAGTACTTC. Amino acids: CASSALAGYEQYF. The chain couples TRBV9 to TRBJ2-7; 8 bases fit TRBD2. Germline V gives CDR1 SGDLS, CDR2 YYNGEE. Germline trimming cut 3 bases from V and 4 bases from J; bases unmatched to any gene: 3. There are 13 residues in the CDR3.

The V call is TRBV7-8, the J call TRBJ1-1; D remains unclear. The CDR3 is 14 amino acids. In germline, CDR1 is SGHVS, CDR2 FQNEAQ. Trimming took off 0 bases at V and 4 bases at J, with 9 bases between the two ends. CDR3 loop: CASSLAGGSTEAFF. For the CDR3, the DNA is TGTGCCAGCAGCTTAGCCGGAGGGAGCACTGAAGCTTTCTTT.

V is TRBV9 and J is TRBJ1-2; D ambiguous. The CDR3 contains 15 residues. Germline values: CDR1 SGDLS, CDR2 YYNGEE. V lost 0 bases and J 2 bases, leaving 11 bases between the germline ends. CDR3 amino acids: CASSVATGYNYGYTF. For the CDR3, the DNA is TGTGCCAGCAGCGTAGCTACGGGTTACAACTATGGCTACACCTTC.